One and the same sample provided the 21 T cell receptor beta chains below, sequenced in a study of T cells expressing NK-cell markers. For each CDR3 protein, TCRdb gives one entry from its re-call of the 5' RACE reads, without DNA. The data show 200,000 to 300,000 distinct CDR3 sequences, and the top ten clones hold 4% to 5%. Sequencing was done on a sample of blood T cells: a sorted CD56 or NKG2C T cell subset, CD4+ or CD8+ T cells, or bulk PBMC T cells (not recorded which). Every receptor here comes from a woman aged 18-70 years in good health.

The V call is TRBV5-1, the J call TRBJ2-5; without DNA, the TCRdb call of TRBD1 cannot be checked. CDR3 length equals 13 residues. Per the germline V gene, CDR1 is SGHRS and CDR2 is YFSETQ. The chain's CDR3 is CASSRQGVETQYF.

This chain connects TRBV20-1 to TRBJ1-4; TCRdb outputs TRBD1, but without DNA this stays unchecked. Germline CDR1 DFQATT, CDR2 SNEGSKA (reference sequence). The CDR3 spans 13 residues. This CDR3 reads CSAVQGGGEKLFF.

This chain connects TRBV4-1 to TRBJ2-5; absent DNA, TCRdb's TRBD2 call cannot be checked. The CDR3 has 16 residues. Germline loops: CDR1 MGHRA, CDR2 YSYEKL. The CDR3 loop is CASSKTSSGRQETQYF.

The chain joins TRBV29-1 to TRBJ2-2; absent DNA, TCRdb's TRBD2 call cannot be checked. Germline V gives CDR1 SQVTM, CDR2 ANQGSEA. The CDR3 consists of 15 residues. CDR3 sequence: CSVRGTSGIPGELFF.

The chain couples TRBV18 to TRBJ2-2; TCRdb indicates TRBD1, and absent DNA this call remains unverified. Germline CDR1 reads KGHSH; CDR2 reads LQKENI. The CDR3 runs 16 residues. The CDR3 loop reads CASSPTGTGATGELFF.

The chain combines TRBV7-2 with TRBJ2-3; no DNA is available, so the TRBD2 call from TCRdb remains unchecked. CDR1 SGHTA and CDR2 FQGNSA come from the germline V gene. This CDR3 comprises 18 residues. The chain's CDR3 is CASSLAGLAGKTTDTQYF. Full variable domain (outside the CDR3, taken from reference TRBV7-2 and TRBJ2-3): GAGVSQSPSNKVTEKGKDVELRCDPISGHTALYWYRQSLGQGLEFLIYFQGNSAPDKSGLPSDRFSAERTGGSVSTLTIQRTQQEDSAVYLCASSLAGLAGKTTDTQYFGPGTRLTVL.

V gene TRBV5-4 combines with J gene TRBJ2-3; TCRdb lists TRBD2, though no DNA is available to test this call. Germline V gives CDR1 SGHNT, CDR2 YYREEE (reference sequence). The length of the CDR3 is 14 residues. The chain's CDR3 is CASSQRERTDTQYF.

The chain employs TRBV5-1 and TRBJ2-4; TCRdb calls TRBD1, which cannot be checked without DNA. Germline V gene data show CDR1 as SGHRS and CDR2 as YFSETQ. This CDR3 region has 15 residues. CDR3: CASSQTTGAKNIQYF.

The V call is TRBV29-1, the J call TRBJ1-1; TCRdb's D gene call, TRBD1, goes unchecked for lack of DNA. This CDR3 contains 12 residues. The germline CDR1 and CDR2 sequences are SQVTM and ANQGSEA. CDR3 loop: CSVARVGAEAFF.

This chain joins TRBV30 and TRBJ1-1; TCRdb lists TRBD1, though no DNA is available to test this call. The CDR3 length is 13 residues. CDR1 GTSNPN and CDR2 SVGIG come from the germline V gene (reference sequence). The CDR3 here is CAWSPRWATEAFF.

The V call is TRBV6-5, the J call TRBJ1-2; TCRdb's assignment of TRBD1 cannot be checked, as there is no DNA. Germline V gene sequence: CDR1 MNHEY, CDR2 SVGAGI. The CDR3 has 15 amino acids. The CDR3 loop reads CASSYSMDSNYGYTF.

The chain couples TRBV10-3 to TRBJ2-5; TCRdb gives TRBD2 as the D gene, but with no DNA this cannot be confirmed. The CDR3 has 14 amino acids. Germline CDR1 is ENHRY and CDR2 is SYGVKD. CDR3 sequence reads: CAISEVGLGKTQYF.

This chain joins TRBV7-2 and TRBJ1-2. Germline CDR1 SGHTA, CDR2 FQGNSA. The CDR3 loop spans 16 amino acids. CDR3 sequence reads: CASSPWSGAPNYGYTF.

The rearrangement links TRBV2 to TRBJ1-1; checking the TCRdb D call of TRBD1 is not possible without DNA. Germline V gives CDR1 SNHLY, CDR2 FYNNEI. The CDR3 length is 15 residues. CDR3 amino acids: CASRVQGIMNTEAFF.

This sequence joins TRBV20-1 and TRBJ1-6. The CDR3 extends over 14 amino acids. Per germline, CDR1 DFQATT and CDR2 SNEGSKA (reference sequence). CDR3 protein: CSARGSSYNSPLHF.

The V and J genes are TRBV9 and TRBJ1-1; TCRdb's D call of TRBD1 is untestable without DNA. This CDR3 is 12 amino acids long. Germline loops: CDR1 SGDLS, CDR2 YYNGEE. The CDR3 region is CASGQVNTEAFF.

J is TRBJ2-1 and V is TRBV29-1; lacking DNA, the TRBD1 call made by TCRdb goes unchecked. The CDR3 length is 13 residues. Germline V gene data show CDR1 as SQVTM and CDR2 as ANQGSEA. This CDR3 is CSVGRALVDEQFF.

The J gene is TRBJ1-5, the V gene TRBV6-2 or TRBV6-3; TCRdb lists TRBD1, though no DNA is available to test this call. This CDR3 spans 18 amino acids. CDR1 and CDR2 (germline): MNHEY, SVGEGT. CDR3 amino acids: CASSYYGALGVERQPQHF.

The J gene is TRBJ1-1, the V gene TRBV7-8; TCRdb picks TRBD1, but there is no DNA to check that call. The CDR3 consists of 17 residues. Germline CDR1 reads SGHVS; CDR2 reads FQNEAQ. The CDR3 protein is CASSLAAGGFGNTEAFF.

The CDR3 spells CASTYRQGKPGELFF. V and J are TRBV6-1 and TRBJ2-2; no DNA is available, so the TRBD1 call from TCRdb remains unchecked. The CDR3 runs 15 residues. Germline V lookup: CDR1 MNHNS, CDR2 SASEGT.

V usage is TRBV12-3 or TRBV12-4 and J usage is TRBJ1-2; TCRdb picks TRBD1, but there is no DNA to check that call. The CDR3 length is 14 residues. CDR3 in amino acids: CASSLIRGHGGYTF.